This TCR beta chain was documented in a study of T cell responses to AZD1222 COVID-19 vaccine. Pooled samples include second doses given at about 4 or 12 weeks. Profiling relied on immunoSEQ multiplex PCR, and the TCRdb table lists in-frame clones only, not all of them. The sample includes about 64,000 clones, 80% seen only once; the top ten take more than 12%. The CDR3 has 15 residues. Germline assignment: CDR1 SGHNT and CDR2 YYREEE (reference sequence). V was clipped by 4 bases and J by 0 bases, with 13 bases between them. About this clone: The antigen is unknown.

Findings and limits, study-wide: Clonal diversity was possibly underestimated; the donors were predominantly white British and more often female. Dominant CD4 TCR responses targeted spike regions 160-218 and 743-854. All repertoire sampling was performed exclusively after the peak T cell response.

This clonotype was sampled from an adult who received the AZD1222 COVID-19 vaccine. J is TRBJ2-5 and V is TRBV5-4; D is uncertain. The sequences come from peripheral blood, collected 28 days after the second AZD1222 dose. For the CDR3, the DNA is TGTGCCAGCAGCAATCCTGGATGGTACCAAGAGACCCAGTACTTC. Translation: CASSNPGWYQETQYF.